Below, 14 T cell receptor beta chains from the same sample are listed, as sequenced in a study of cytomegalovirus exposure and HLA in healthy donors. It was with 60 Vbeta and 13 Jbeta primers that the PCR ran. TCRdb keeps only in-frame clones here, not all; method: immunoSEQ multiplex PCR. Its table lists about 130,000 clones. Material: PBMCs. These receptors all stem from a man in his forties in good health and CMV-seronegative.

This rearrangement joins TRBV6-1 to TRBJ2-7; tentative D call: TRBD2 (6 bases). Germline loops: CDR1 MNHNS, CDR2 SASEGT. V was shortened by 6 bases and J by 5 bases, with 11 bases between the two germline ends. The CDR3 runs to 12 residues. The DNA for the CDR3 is TGTGCCAGCAGGGACTACGCCCACGAGCAGTACTTC. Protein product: CASRDYAHEQYF.

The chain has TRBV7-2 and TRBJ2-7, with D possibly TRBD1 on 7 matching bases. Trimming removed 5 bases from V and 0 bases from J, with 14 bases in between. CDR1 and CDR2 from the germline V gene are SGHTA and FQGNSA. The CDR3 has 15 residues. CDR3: CASSTLRGDSYEQYF. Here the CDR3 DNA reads TGTGCCAGCAGCACACTCAGGGGGGACTCCTACGAGCAGTACTTC.

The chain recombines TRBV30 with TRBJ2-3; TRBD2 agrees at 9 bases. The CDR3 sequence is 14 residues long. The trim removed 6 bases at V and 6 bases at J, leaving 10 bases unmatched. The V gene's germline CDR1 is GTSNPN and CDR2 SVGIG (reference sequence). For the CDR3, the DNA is TGTGCCTGTACACTAGCGGGCGCGGGGGATACGCAGTATTTT. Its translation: CACTLAGAGDTQYF.

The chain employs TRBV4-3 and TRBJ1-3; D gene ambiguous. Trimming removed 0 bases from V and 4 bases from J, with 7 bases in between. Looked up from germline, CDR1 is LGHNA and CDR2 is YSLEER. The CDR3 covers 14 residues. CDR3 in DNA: TGCGCCAGCAGCCAAGATCCCCGGGGAAACACCATATATTTT. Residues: CASSQDPRGNTIYF.

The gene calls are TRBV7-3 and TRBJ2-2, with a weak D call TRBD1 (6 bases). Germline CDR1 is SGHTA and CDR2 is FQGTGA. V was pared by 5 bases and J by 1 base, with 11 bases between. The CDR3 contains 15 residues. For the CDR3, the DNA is TGTGCCAGCAGCCCGCAGGGACAGAACACCGGGGAGCTGTTTTTT. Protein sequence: CASSPQGQNTGELFF.

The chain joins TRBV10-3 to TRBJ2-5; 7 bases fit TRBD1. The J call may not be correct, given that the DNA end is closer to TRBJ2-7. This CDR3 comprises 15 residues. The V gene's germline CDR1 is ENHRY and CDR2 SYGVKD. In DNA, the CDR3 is TGTGCCATCAGTGAGTTCTGGGACAGCTCCTACGAGCAGTACTTC. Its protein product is CAISEFWDSSYEQYF.

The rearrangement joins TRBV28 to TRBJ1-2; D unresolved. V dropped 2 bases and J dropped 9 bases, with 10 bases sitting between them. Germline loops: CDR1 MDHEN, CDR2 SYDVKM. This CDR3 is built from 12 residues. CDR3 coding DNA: TGTGCCAGCAGTTTACGCCACTTTCGCTACACCTTC. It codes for CASSLRHFRYTF.

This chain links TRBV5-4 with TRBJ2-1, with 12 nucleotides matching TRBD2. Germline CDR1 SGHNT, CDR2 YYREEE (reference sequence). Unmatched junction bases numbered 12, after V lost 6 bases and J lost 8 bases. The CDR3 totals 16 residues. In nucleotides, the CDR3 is TGTGCCAGCAAGCTTTCTTCGACTAGCGGGAGTGATGAGCAGTTCTTC. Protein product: CASKLSSTSGSDEQFF.

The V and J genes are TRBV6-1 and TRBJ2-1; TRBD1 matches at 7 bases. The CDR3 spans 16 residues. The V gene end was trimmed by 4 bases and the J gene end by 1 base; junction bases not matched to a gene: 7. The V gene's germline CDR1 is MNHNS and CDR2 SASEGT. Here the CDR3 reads CASSVFGDSSYNEQFF. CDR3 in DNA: TGTGCCAGCAGTGTTTTCGGGGACAGTTCCTACAATGAGCAGTTCTTC.

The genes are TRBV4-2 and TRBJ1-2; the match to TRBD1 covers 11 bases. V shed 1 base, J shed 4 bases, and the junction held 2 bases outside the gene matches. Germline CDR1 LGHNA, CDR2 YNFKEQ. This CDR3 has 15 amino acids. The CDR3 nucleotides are TGTGCCAGCAGCCAAGCGGGGACAGGGGGCTATGGCTACACCTTC. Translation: CASSQAGTGGYGYTF.

The CDR3 region is CASSQDWRGGLYQPQHF. CDR3 sequence (DNA): TGCGCCAGCAGCCAAGATTGGAGGGGCGGACTATATCAGCCCCAGCATTTT. This chain uses TRBV4-1 with TRBJ1-5; D perhaps matches TRBD1 (5 bases). V was clipped by 0 bases and J by 5 bases, with 17 bases between them. Per germline, CDR1 MGHRA and CDR2 YSYEKL. This CDR3 comprises 17 residues.

In DNA, the CDR3 is TGTGCCATCAGTGACCTACTAGCGGAGACCTACAATGAGCAGTTCTTC. Amino acid sequence: CAISDLLAETYNEQFF. V is TRBV10-3 and J is TRBJ2-1; 8 nucleotides align to TRBD2. The length of the CDR3 is 16 residues. J lost 2 bases, V lost 3 bases, and 6 bases had no gene match. CDR1 and CDR2 from the germline V gene are ENHRY and SYGVKD.

CDR3 amino acids: CASSLAGPRRNTEAFF. The CDR3 bases are TGTGCCAGCAGCTTAGCGGGGCCCAGAAGAAATACTGAAGCTTTCTTT. The chain combines TRBV7-9 with TRBJ1-1; TRBD1 is a possible D gene (5 bases). Trimming took off 0 bases at V and 5 bases at J, with 16 bases between the two ends. The CDR3 consists of 16 residues. Per the germline V gene, CDR1 is SEHNR and CDR2 is FQNEAQ (reference sequence).

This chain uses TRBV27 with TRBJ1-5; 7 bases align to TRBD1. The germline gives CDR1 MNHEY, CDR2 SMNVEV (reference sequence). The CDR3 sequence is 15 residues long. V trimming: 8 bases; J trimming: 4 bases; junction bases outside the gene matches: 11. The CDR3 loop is CASQNRGGRNQPQHF. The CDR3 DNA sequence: TGTGCCAGCCAAAACAGGGGCGGAAGAAATCAGCCCCAGCATTTT.